Presented here are 25 T cell receptor beta chains from one specimen sequenced in a study of neurological immune-mediated disorders. Each CDR3 protein gets one entry after TCRdb re-called the 5' RACE reads with MiXCR. Here the sample spans 60,000 to 85,000 distinct CDR3 sequences, around 5.2% being singletons. The sample comprised PBMCs. The receptor set was obtained from a man aged 18 to 30 with multiple sclerosis.

In this sample, this clonotype turned up a few times. Given a much more abundant clone one base away, this may be a read error. The CDR3 DNA reads TGCAGTGCCGCCCGACACAGCATCGAGCGGCGGGAAAGAAATGAAAAACTGTTTTTT. Translation gives CSAARHSIERRERNEKLFF. The rearrangement uses TRBV20-1 and TRBJ1-4; D is undetermined. This CDR3 contains 19 residues. V was trimmed by 6 bases and J by 5 bases, leaving 31 bases between them. Germline values: CDR1 DFQATT, CDR2 SNEGSKA (reference sequence).

This clonotype was seen ten or more times. V gene TRBV13 combines with J gene TRBJ2-2; D unresolved. CDR1 is PRHDT, CDR2 FYEKMQ, per germline (reference sequence). Between the trimmed V and J ends, which lost 3 bases and 6 bases, there was a span of 8 bases. This CDR3 region has 13 residues. CDR3 protein: CASSFGFPGELFF. CDR3 DNA: TGTGCCAGCAGCTTTGGATTCCCCGGGGAGCTGTTTTTT.

This clonotype was counted ten times or more. The chain combines TRBV19 with TRBJ1-1; D gene uncertain. The germline gives CDR1 LNHDA, CDR2 SQIVND (reference sequence). V shed 1 base and J shed 7 bases, with 10 bases lying between them. The CDR3 spans 13 residues. The CDR3 DNA reads TGTGCCAGTAGTATAGGAGGACGGCGTGAAGCTTTCTTT. Protein product: CASSIGGRREAFF.

The sample holds many counts of this clonotype. The chain uses TRBV12-3 or TRBV12-4 and TRBJ1-3; D call uncertain. CDR3 length equals 18 residues. V lost 3 bases and J 4 bases, leaving 22 bases between the germline ends. CDR3 region: CASSFAGNRFGSGNTIYF. In DNA, the CDR3 is TGTGCCAGCAGTTTCGCGGGGAATCGGTTCGGCTCCGGAAACACCATATATTTT.

This clonotype occurred many times. V and J are TRBV12-3 or TRBV12-4 and TRBJ2-2; 8 bases are a match to TRBD1. The CDR3 length is 16 residues. Trimming cost V 6 bases and J 3 bases; bases outside gene matches: 9. The chain's CDR3 is CASRRRGRLDTGELFF. CDR3 DNA: TGTGCCAGCAGGCGCAGGGGGCGTCTGGACACCGGGGAGCTGTTTTTT.

This clonotype was picked up many times. This rearrangement joins TRBV15 to TRBJ1-1; unclear D gene. CDR1 is LNHNV and CDR2 is YYDKDF in the germline V gene (reference sequence). The V end was cut by 3 bases, the J end by 7 bases, with 9 bases between. The CDR3 has 12 amino acids. The CDR3 DNA follows: TGTGCCACCAGCAGGCCGGTGGGTGAAGCTTTCTTT. Translated, it gives CATSRPVGEAFF.

At least ten counts were recorded for this clonotype. The V and J genes are TRBV9 and TRBJ2-1, with no clear D. The germline V and J ends were trimmed by 0 bases and 8 bases, with 15 bases remaining between them. There are 15 residues in the CDR3. Germline CDR1 and CDR2: SGDLS and YYNGEE. The CDR3 bases are TGTGCCAGCAGCGTAGCGCCGTCCCAGAACGATGAGCAGTTCTTC. Protein product: CASSVAPSQNDEQFF.

This clonotype showed up many times. The chain combines TRBV7-8 with TRBJ2-1, with 13 bases that match TRBD2. The CDR3 is 16 amino acids. CDR1 SGHVS and CDR2 FQNEAQ come from the germline V gene. V trimming: 5 bases; J trimming: 9 bases; junction bases outside the gene matches: 10. The CDR3 loop is CASSPLRLAGGGEQFF. Here the CDR3 DNA reads TGTGCCAGCAGCCCCCTAAGACTAGCGGGAGGAGGTGAGCAGTTCTTC.

The CDR3 coding sequence is TGTGTCATCAGGCGGACAACTCGCACAGATACGCAGTATTTT. The encoded protein is CVIRRTTRTDTQYF. The rearrangement uses TRBV27 and TRBJ2-3, with a tentative D call TRBD1 (5 bases). This CDR3 comprises 14 residues. CDR1 is MNHEY, CDR2 SMNVEV, per germline (reference sequence).

The sample holds many counts of this clonotype. This chain uses TRBV20-1 with TRBJ2-2; possible D gene TRBD2, 6 bases. Germline values: CDR1 DFQATT, CDR2 SNEGSKA (reference sequence). CDR3 size: 14 residues. Trimming took off 6 bases at V and 1 base at J, with 12 bases between the two ends. The CDR3 sequence is CSAAWGVNTGELFF. CDR3 sequence (DNA): TGCAGTGCGGCCTGGGGGGTGAACACCGGGGAGCTGTTTTTT.

This clonotype occurred many times. The V call is TRBV5-1, the J call TRBJ2-1, with 7 bases lining up with TRBD2. This CDR3 region has 15 residues. J was trimmed by 3 bases and V by 1 base; bases with no gene match: 4. Per germline, CDR1 SGHRS and CDR2 YFSETQ. CDR3 sequence: CASSLTSANYNEQFF. The CDR3 DNA sequence: TGCGCCAGCAGCTTGACTAGCGCCAACTACAATGAGCAGTTCTTC.

The chain is built from TRBV6-5 and TRBJ2-1; D is possibly TRBD1 (6 bases). Looked up from germline, CDR1 is MNHEY and CDR2 is SVGAGI. V was trimmed by 0 bases and J by 8 bases, leaving 11 bases between them. The CDR3 consists of 14 residues. The CDR3, as DNA: TGTGCCAGCAGTTACTCGAGTAAGGGGGATGAGCAGTTCTTC. Translating gives CASSYSSKGDEQFF.

Many counts were recorded for this clonotype. The rearrangement links TRBV20-1 to TRBJ2-1; TRBD2 matches 10 bases. The CDR3 has 15 residues. The ends lost 0 bases at V and 4 bases at J; junction bases unmatched: 3. Germline V lookup: CDR1 DFQATT, CDR2 SNEGSKA (reference sequence). CDR3 region: CSARDRLAGYNEQFF. Here the CDR3 DNA reads TGCAGTGCTAGAGATCGACTAGCGGGTTACAATGAGCAGTTCTTC.

This clonotype came up many times. The rearrangement joins TRBV5-1 to TRBJ1-5, with D hard to call. Trimming removed 4 bases at V and 2 bases at J, with 22 bases between. In germline, CDR1 is SGHRS, CDR2 YFSETQ. CDR3 length equals 18 residues. The CDR3 is CASSQTPGPTTGNQPQHF. The CDR3 bases are TGCGCCAGCAGCCAAACTCCGGGCCCCACAACGGGCAATCAGCCCCAGCATTTT.

This clonotype has ten or more counts. The V call is TRBV12-3 or TRBV12-4, the J call TRBJ2-3; 9 bases map to TRBD2. There are 15 residues in the CDR3. V lost 3 bases and J lost 5; bases outside the gene matches: 6. CDR3: CASSFAGGPEDTQYF. The CDR3 DNA is TGTGCCAGCAGTTTCGCGGGAGGGCCTGAAGATACGCAGTATTTT.

In its sample, this clonotype was seen many times. The J gene is TRBJ1-3, the V gene TRBV5-1; D call uncertain. V was pared by 0 bases and J by 0 bases, with 7 bases between. CDR1 SGHRS and CDR2 YFSETQ come from the germline V gene. The CDR3 length is 15 residues. Here the CDR3 reads CASSLAAASGNTIYF. CDR3 DNA: TGCGCCAGCAGCTTGGCCGCGGCCTCTGGAAACACCATATATTTT.

The sample holds many counts of this clonotype. CDR3 in amino acids: CASSQDRGAYNEQYF. CDR3 sequence (DNA): TGTGCCAGCAGCCAAGATCGGGGGGCTTACAACGAGCAGTACTTC. The chain combines TRBV4-2 with TRBJ2-7, with D possibly being TRBD2 (7 bases). The CDR3 is made up of 15 amino acids. V dropped 0 bases and J dropped 5 bases, with 14 bases sitting between them. Germline CDR1 and CDR2: LGHNA and YNFKEQ.

This clonotype was seen at least ten times. This chain links TRBV7-8 with TRBJ2-4; D is possibly TRBD1 (5 bases). The CDR3 is made up of 18 amino acids. Trimming cost V 5 bases and J 0 bases, with 20 bases left between them. Germline CDR1 and CDR2: SGHVS and FQNEAQ. CDR3 loop: CASSPTVETILAKNIQYF. CDR3 nucleotides: TGTGCCAGCAGCCCGACAGTAGAAACTATCTTAGCCAAAAACATTCAGTACTTC.

Many counts were recorded for this clonotype. The chain couples TRBV4-3 to TRBJ1-1; D not certain. Trimming stripped 1 base from V and 1 base from J, with 10 bases between. The CDR3 extends over 15 amino acids. The germline gives CDR1 LGHNA, CDR2 YSLEER. The DNA of the CDR3 is TGCGCCAGCAGCCAAGGGGGATTAACGAACACTGAAGCTTTCTTT. Translated, it gives CASSQGGLTNTEAFF.

The chain combines TRBV6-5 with TRBJ2-7, with D unclear. V was cut by 5 bases and J by 2 bases, with 13 bases left in between. The CDR3 covers 14 residues. Germline V gene sequence: CDR1 MNHEY, CDR2 SVGAGI. CDR3 DNA sequence: TGTGCCAGCAGTGGGCGTGGACCCGCCTACGAGCAGTACTTC. This gives the protein CASSGRGPAYEQYF.

This clonotype was seen repeatedly, ten times or more. This chain joins TRBV5-1 and TRBJ1-1; D unresolved. V dropped 1 base and J dropped 2 bases, with 9 bases sitting between them. The CDR3 is made up of 14 amino acids. The germline V gene encodes CDR1 SGHRS and CDR2 YFSETQ. The CDR3 spells CASSLQELNTEAFF. As DNA, the CDR3 is TGCGCCAGCAGCTTGCAGGAGCTCAACACTGAAGCTTTCTTT.

The gene calls are TRBV15 and TRBJ1-2, with D possibly TRBD1 on 5 matching bases. Germline assignment: CDR1 LNHNV and CDR2 YYDKDF (reference sequence). The CDR3 is 14 residues long. V was pared by 5 bases and J by 1 base, with 11 bases between. The CDR3 spells CATSRGRINYGYTF. CDR3 nucleotides: TGTGCCACCAGCCGGGGACGGATTAACTATGGCTACACCTTC.

This clonotype has at least ten counts. The chain recombines TRBV14 with TRBJ2-1, with TRBD2 identical over 14 bases. This CDR3 spans 15 amino acids. Germline-derived CDR1 and CDR2 are SGHDN and FVKESK. After removal of 4 bases from V and 7 bases from J, the junction contained 3 bases not matched to a gene. The CDR3 nucleotides are TGTGCCAGCAGCCCTGGGACTAGCGGGGGAAATGAGCAGTTCTTC. Protein product: CASSPGTSGGNEQFF.

This clonotype appeared many times. The chain is built from TRBV5-6 and TRBJ2-3; 12 positions match TRBD2. V lost 0 bases to trimming and J lost 9 bases; unmatched junction nucleotides: 2. This CDR3 contains 14 residues. Germline V gene data show CDR1 as SGHDT and CDR2 as YYEEEE. The CDR3 DNA reads TGTGCCAGCAGCTTGGGACTAGCGGGAGAGACGCAGTATTTT. Encoded protein: CASSLGLAGETQYF.

This clonotype was recorded many times. A junction end diverges from the germline sequence, so it may reflect a read error. The gene calls are TRBV12-3 or TRBV12-4 and TRBJ2-1; D gene uncertain. This CDR3 has 12 residues. For the CDR3, the DNA is TGTGCCAGCAGTTTAGATTTCAGTATTAAGATCTTC. It specifies CASSLDFSIKIF.